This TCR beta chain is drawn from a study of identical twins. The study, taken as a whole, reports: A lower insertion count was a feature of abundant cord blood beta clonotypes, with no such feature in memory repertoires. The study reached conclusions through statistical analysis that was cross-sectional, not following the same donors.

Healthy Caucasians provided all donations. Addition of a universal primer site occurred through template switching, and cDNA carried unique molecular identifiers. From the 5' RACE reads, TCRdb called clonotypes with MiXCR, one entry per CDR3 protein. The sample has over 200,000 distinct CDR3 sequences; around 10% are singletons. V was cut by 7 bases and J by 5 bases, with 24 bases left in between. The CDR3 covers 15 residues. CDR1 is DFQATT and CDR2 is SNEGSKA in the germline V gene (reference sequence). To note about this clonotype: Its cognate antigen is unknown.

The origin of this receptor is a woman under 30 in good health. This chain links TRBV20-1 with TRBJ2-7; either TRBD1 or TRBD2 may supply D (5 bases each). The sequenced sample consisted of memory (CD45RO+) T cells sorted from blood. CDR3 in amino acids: CSVPRGPGAGNEQYF. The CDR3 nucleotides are TGCAGTGTCCCACGGGGACCCGGGGCAGGGAACGAGCAGTACTTC.